A single sample is the source of the 22 T cell receptor beta chains below, sequenced in a study of blood T cell repertoires in COVID-19. Sequenced by immunoSEQ multiplex PCR; TCRdb stores in-frame clones only, minus some. The repertoire holds some 270,000 clones, more than 80% seen once, with approximately 4% in the top ten. The sequencing input was PBMCs or T cells enriched from blood (not recorded which). The receptors stem from a woman younger than 45 with acute COVID-19.

The rearrangement uses TRBV11-2 and TRBJ2-5; 10 positions agree with TRBD2. Germline lookup yields CDR1 SGHAT and CDR2 FQNNGV. Losses at the gene ends were 0 bases for V and 5 bases for J; bases not matched to a gene: 15. The length of the CDR3 is 19 residues. Written as DNA, the CDR3 is TGTGCCAGCAGCTTAGACATCCTTGAGATTCTAGCGGGAGTTGAGACCCAGTACTTC. Translated, it gives CASSLDILEILAGVETQYF.

The V call is TRBV19, the J call TRBJ2-1; 7 nucleotides match TRBD2. Germline assignment: CDR1 LNHDA and CDR2 SQIVND (reference sequence). The CDR3 is 15 residues long. V was pared by 3 bases and J by 7 bases, with 9 bases of the junction left unmatched. The CDR3 loop is CASSIGAGLLNEQFF. The CDR3 coding sequence is TGTGCCAGTAGTATTGGAGCGGGACTTTTAAATGAGCAGTTCTTC.

The CDR3, as DNA: TGTGCCAGCAGGCCCGGCGGGGGGGATGGCTATGGCTACACCTTC. It translates to CASRPGGGDGYGYTF. This chain uses TRBV6-5 with TRBJ1-2, with D possibly matching TRBD1 (5 bases). V lost 6 bases, J lost 4 bases, and 18 bases lay in between. The germline V gene encodes CDR1 MNHEY and CDR2 SVGAGI. The CDR3 covers 15 residues.

This rearrangement joins TRBV27 to TRBJ2-7, with TRBD1 matching over 7 bases. V dropped 6 bases and J dropped 2; count of bases not matched to a gene: 4. Per the germline V gene, CDR1 is MNHEY and CDR2 is SMNVEV (reference sequence). This CDR3 is 13 amino acids long. The CDR3 is CASSIDRAYEQYF. In nucleotides, the CDR3 is TGTGCCAGCAGCATCGACAGGGCCTACGAGCAGTACTTC.

V usage is TRBV7-9 and J usage is TRBJ2-3; 7 bases match TRBD1. Germline trimming cut 5 bases from V and 0 bases from J; bases unmatched to any gene: 5. The CDR3 has 15 amino acids. In germline, CDR1 is SEHNR, CDR2 FQNEAQ (reference sequence). DNA of the CDR3: TGTGCCAGCAGCACCCGGGACAGTAGCACAGATACGCAGTATTTT. Translating gives CASSTRDSSTDTQYF.

The CDR3 protein is CASSLGGDNEQFF. The CDR3 nucleotides are TGTGCCAGCAGTTTAGGGGGGGACAATGAGCAGTTCTTC. The V call is TRBV27, the J call TRBJ2-1; 7 bases map to TRBD2. V lost 2 bases to trimming and J lost 5 bases; unmatched junction nucleotides: 0. This CDR3 contains 13 residues. Germline CDR1 is MNHEY and CDR2 is SMNVEV (reference sequence).

V usage is TRBV24-1 and J usage is TRBJ2-3; the match to TRBD1 covers 9 bases. The CDR3 consists of 20 residues. Germline V lookup: CDR1 KGHDR, CDR2 SFDVKD. Unmatched junction bases numbered 18, after V lost 0 bases and J lost 6 bases. The CDR3 reads CATSDLPGTGREHWGDTQYF. DNA for the CDR3: TGTGCCACCAGTGATTTGCCCGGGACAGGGAGAGAGCATTGGGGGGATACGCAGTATTTT.

V is TRBV5-8 and J is TRBJ2-7, with 10 bases lining up with TRBD1. There are 14 residues in the CDR3. Germline V gene lookup returns CDR1 SGHTS and CDR2 YDEGEE. The junction had 4 bases not matched to a gene; V was cut back by 4 bases and J by 3 bases. This CDR3 reads CASSPGTGVYEQYF. The CDR3 DNA reads TGTGCCAGCAGCCCCGGGACAGGGGTCTACGAGCAGTACTTC.

The V and J genes are TRBV5-1 and TRBJ1-2; 8 nucleotides line up with TRBD1. Germline lookup yields CDR1 SGHRS and CDR2 YFSETQ. V dropped 0 bases and J dropped 4; count of bases not matched to a gene: 5. There are 15 residues in the CDR3. The CDR3 sequence is CASSLAQGVGYGYTF. In DNA form, the CDR3 reads TGCGCCAGCAGCTTGGCACAGGGGGTCGGCTATGGCTACACCTTC.

V is TRBV30 and J is TRBJ1-1; D is unclear. CDR1 is GTSNPN and CDR2 is SVGIG in the germline V gene (reference sequence). V lost 4 bases and J 4 bases, leaving 13 bases between the germline ends. The CDR3 loop spans 13 amino acids. CDR3 amino acids: CAWTLGLGTEAFF. The CDR3 DNA reads as TGTGCCTGGACGTTGGGCCTTGGCACTGAAGCTTTCTTT.

Details on this clone: This specimen includes other DNA sequences encoding the same CDR3. This chain uses TRBV19 with TRBJ2-5, with TRBD1 identical over 9 bases. V was clipped by 1 base and J by 4 bases; unmatched bases: 1. CDR1 is LNHDA and CDR2 is SQIVND in the germline V gene (reference sequence). The CDR3 length is 14 residues. In DNA, the CDR3 is TGTGCCAGTAGTATAGGACAGGGGGGAGAGACCCAGTACTTC. This sequence encodes CASSIGQGGETQYF.

The CDR3 DNA reads as TGTGCCACCTTGAGCGGGGACACCGGGGAGCTGTTTTTT. Translating gives CATLSGDTGELFF. The V gene is TRBV24-1, the J gene TRBJ2-2; 7 bases are a match to TRBD2. Germline CDR1 is KGHDR and CDR2 is SFDVKD. The CDR3 loop spans 13 amino acids. Germline trimming cut 9 bases from V and 3 bases from J; bases unmatched to any gene: 3.

The J gene is TRBJ2-7, the V gene TRBV4-3; 9 nucleotides match TRBD2. Germline V lookup: CDR1 LGHNA, CDR2 YSLEER. V shed 0 bases and J 3 bases; nucleotides not matched to a gene: 9. There are 17 residues in the CDR3. CDR3 region: CASSQELPGLAFYEQYF. DNA for the CDR3: TGCGCCAGCAGCCAAGAATTACCGGGACTAGCTTTCTACGAGCAGTACTTC.

In DNA form, the CDR3 reads TGTGCCAGCAGCTTAATGATTTTTACCCAGGTCCAAGAGACCCAGTACTTC. This translates into CASSLMIFTQVQETQYF. The chain recombines TRBV5-8 with TRBJ2-5; no firm D call. V was cut by 2 bases and J by 1 base, with 18 bases left in between. This CDR3 has 17 amino acids. Germline V CDR1 and CDR2: SGHTS, YDEGEE.

This clone was observed a handful of times. This specimen includes other DNA sequences encoding the same CDR3. J is TRBJ2-7 and V is TRBV15; a possible D gene is TRBD2 (5 bases). This CDR3 has 12 residues. With 5 bases removed from V and 4 bases from J, the gap between germline ends came to 9 bases. Germline CDR1 and CDR2: LNHNV and YYDKDF (reference sequence). The CDR3 nucleotides read TGTGCCACCAGCCGTCCGGGGTACGAGCAGTACTTC. Its translation is CATSRPGYEQYF.

This CDR3 reads CASSFPQNTEAFF. As DNA, the CDR3 is TGTGCCAGCAGTTTTCCCCAAAACACTGAAGCTTTCTTT. The gene calls are TRBV28 and TRBJ1-1; D gene unclear. The germline gives CDR1 MDHEN, CDR2 SYDVKM. Trimming shortened V by 3 bases and J by 2 bases, and 7 bases separated the two germline ends. The CDR3 has 13 residues.

The chain uses TRBV5-1 and TRBJ2-2; 7 bases match TRBD1. J was trimmed by 2 bases and V by 5 bases; bases with no gene match: 6. Germline V lookup: CDR1 SGHRS, CDR2 YFSETQ. This CDR3 is built from 15 residues. CDR3 DNA sequence: TGCGCCAGCAGGAAGGGACAGCTTAACACCGGGGAGCTGTTTTTT. Translating gives CASRKGQLNTGELFF.

This chain links TRBV19 with TRBJ2-7; TRBD1 matches 9 bases. Looked up from germline, CDR1 is LNHDA and CDR2 is SQIVND (reference sequence). V dropped 6 bases and J dropped 5; count of bases not matched to a gene: 11. The CDR3 is made up of 15 amino acids. The CDR3 protein is CASSNRQGGLNEQYF. CDR3 in DNA: TGTGCCAGTAGCAATAGACAGGGGGGTCTGAACGAGCAGTACTTC.

This chain links TRBV27 with TRBJ2-3; a possible D gene is TRBD1 (7 bases). This CDR3 contains 14 residues. Germline CDR1 and CDR2: MNHEY and SMNVEV (reference sequence). V was cut by 4 bases and J by 6 bases, with 14 bases left in between. CDR3 in DNA: TGTGCCAGCAGTTCGGGACAGACTAGGGATACGCAGTATTTT. Translation: CASSSGQTRDTQYF.

The chain couples TRBV9 to TRBJ2-1, with TRBD2 matching over 9 bases. V lost 4 bases to trimming and J lost 5 bases; unmatched junction nucleotides: 4. From germline, CDR1 is SGDLS and CDR2 YYNGEE. The CDR3 totals 14 residues. CDR3 nucleotide sequence: TGTGCCAGCAGCCCAAGACTAGCGGACAATGAGCAGTTCTTC. Translated: CASSPRLADNEQFF. Complete variable domain (other parts from reference TRBV9 and TRBJ2-1): DSGVTQTPKHLITATGQRVTLRCSPRSGDLSVYWYQQSLDQGLQFLIQYYNGEERAKGNILERFSAQQFPDLHSELNLSSLELGDSALYFCASSPRLADNEQFFGPGTRLTVL.

J is TRBJ2-2 and V is TRBV24-1; tentative D call: TRBD2 (5 bases). Germline CDR1 reads KGHDR; CDR2 reads SFDVKD. This CDR3 is built from 14 residues. The V and J ends lost 8 bases and 1 base respectively, with 10 bases between them. The CDR3 nucleotides are TGTGCCACCAACGGGGATCTGAACACCGGGGAGCTGTTTTTT. As protein: CATNGDLNTGELFF.

The CDR3 loop is CASSRTSGSAYEQYF. The CDR3, as DNA: TGCGCCAGCAGCCGGACTAGCGGGAGCGCCTACGAGCAGTACTTC. V gene TRBV4-1 combines with J gene TRBJ2-7; 13 bases match TRBD2. CDR1 is MGHRA and CDR2 is YSYEKL in the germline V gene. Trimming at V came to 4 bases and at J to 2 bases, leaving 2 bases not matched to a gene. The CDR3 runs to 15 residues.